This T cell receptor (beta chain) was sequenced for a study of CXCR3-negative and CXCR3-positive naive CD8 T cells. By phenotype, naive CD8+ T cells were CD45RO-CCR7+CD27+CD95-. Judged by frequency, this clonotype is medium-sized. What it recognizes is unknown. Carrying UMI labels, the TRB cDNA libraries were prepared through 5' RACE. TCRdb re-called the 5' RACE reads, yielding one record per CDR3 amino acid sequence without DNA. The ten most abundant clones cover 2.5% to 3.5% of a sample with some 5,200 distinct CDR3 sequences. There are 12 residues in the CDR3. CDR1 is DFQATT and CDR2 is SNEGSKA in the germline V gene (reference sequence). Study conclusions and caveats: Within a donor, both naive subsets shared TRBV-TRBJ usage, unlike memory cells.

The V and J genes are TRBV20-1 and TRBJ2-7. What was sequenced was naive CXCR3- CD8+ T cells from blood. Noted subset: CD45RO-CCR7+CD27+CD95- naive CD8+ T cells lacking CXCR3 (TNR3-). The clonotype comes from a human donor in good health. Some clones in this sample may be carry-over from other donors' samples. The CDR3 loop is CSARRDSYEQYF.